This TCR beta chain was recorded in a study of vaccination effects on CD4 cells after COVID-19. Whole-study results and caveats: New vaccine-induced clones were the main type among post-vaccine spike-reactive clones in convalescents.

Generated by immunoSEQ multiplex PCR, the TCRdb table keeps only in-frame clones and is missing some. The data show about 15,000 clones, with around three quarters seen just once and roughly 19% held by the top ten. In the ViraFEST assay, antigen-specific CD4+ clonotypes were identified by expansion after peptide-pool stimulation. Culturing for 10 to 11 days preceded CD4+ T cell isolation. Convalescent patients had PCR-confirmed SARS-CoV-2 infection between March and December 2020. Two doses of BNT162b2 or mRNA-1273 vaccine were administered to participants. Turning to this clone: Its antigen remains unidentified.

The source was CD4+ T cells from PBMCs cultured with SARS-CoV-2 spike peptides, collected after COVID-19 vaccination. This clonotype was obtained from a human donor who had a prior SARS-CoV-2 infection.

The CDR3 region is CASTPRGSGANVLTF. The CDR3 DNA follows: TGTGCCAGCACTCCCCGGGGCTCTGGGGCCAACGTCCTGACTTTC. The chain is built from TRBV2 and TRBJ2-6, with TRBD2 as a possible D gene (5 bases). The CDR3 contains 15 residues. Trimming removed 7 bases from V and 0 bases from J, with 10 bases in between. From germline, CDR1 is SNHLY and CDR2 FYNNEI.